This TCR beta chain is drawn from a study of graft-versus-host responses after intestinal transplantation. Notes on the study in general: Allograft clonal ratios (graft-versus-host to host-versus-graft) were high in patients who had graft-donor T cell macrochimerism.

V lost 1 base and J lost 5; bases outside the gene matches: 7. CDR1 LNHNV and CDR2 YYDKDF come from the germline V gene (reference sequence). The CDR3 totals 15 residues. This clone was detected a few times. Produced via immunoSEQ multiplex PCR; TCRdb's table is partial and in-frame only. Of fewer than 25,000 clones in the sample, 55% to 65% were seen once. The responders that had proliferated, CFSE-low CD3+CD4+ and CD3+CD8+ cells, were sorted after the reaction. The starting material was alloreactive CD4+ T cells from a mixed lymphocyte reaction culture, obtained before intestinal transplant. As to subset: CFSE-low proliferating T cells sorted from approximately 6-day pre-transplant mixed lymphocyte reaction (GvH or HvG direction). This receptor was obtained from a human patient who received an intestinal transplant. The chain carries TRBV15 and TRBJ2-7; TRBD1 aligns across 8 bases. CDR3 in DNA: TGTGCCACCAGCAGAGGGGCAGGGGGCACTAACGAGCAGTACTTC. It codes for CATSRGAGGTNEQYF.